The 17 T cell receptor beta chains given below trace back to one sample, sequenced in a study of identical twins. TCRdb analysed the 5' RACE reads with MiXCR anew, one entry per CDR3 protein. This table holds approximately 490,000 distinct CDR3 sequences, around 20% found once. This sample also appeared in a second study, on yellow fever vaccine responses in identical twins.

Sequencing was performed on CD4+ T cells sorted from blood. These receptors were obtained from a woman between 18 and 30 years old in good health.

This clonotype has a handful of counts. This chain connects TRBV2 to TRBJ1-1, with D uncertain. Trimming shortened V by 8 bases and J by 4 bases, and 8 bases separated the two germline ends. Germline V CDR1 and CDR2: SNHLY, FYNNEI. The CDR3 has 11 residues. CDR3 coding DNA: TGTGCCAGCGCCCCGTTCACTGAAGCTTTCTTT. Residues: CASAPFTEAFF.

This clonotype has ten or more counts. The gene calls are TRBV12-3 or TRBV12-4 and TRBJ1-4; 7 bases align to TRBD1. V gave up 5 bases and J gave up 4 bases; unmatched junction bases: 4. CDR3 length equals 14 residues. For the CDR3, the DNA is TGTGCCAGCAGTCCCGGGACAGTTAATGAAAAACTGTTTTTT. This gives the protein CASSPGTVNEKLFF.

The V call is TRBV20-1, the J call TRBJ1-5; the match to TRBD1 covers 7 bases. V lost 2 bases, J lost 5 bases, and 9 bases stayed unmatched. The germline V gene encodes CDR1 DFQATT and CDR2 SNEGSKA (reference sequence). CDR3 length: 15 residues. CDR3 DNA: TGCAGTGCTAGACCCTTCACAGGGGTTTATCAGCCCCAGCATTTT. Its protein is CSARPFTGVYQPQHF.

The CDR3 DNA follows: TGTGCCAGTACACCCAAGGGCCTACAAAACTACGAGCAGTACTTC. Translating it yields CASTPKGLQNYEQYF. The rearrangement links TRBV27 to TRBJ2-7; no reliable D call. This CDR3 has 15 residues. Germline CDR1 is MNHEY and CDR2 is SMNVEV (reference sequence). The V end was cut by 9 bases, the J end by 3 bases, with 21 bases between.

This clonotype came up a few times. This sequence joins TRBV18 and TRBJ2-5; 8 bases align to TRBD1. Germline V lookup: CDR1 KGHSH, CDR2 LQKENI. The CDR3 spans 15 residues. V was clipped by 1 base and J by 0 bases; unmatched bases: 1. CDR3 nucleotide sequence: TGTGCCAGCTCACCACTACAGGGGGACCAAGAGACCCAGTACTTC. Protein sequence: CASSPLQGDQETQYF.

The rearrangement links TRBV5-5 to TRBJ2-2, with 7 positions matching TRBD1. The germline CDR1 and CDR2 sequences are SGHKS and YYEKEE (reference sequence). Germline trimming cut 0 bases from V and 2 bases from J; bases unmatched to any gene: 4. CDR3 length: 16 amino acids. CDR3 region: CASSLGGTVNTGELFF. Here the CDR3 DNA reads TGTGCCAGCAGCTTGGGGGGGACAGTCAACACCGGGGAGCTGTTTTTT. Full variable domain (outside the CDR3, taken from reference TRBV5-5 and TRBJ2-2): DAGVTQSPTHLIKTRGQQVTLRCSPISGHKSVSWYQQVLGQGPQFIFQYYEKEERGRGNFPDRFSARQFPNYSSELNVNALLLGDSALYLCASSLGGTVNTGELFFGEGSRLTVL.

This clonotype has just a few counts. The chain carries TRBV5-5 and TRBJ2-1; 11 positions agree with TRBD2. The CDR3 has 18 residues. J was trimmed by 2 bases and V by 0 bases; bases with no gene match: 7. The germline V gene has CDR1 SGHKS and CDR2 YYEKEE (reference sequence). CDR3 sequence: CASSLGLAGGGPYNEQFF. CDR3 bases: TGTGCCAGCAGCTTGGGGCTAGCGGGAGGCGGTCCCTACAATGAGCAGTTCTTC.

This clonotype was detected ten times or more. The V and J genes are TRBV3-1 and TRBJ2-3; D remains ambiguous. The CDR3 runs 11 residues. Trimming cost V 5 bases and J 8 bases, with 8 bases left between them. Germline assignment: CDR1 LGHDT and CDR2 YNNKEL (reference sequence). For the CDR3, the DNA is TGTGCCAGCAGCGTACAATCTACGCAGTATTTT. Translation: CASSVQSTQYF.

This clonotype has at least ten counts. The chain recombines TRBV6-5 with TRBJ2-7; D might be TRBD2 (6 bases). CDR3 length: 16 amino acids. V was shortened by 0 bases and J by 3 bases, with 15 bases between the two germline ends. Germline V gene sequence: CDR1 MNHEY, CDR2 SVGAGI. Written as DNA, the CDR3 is TGTGCCAGCAGTTACTCGAAACCGGGAGCAGACTACGAGCAGTACTTC. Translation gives CASSYSKPGADYEQYF.

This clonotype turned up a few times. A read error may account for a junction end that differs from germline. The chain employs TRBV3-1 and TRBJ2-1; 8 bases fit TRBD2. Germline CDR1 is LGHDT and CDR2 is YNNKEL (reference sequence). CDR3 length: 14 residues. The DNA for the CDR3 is TGTGCCAGCAGCCAAGATTTTTTCGCGGGGGGCAGGATCTTC. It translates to CASSQDFFAGGRIF.

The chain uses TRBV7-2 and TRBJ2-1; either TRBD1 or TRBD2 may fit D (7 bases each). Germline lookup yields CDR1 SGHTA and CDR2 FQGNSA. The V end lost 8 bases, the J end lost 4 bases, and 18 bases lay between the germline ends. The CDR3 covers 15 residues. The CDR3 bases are TGTGCCAGCGCCAGGGGGGGCCCCACTTACAATGAGCAGTTCTTC. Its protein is CASARGGPTYNEQFF.

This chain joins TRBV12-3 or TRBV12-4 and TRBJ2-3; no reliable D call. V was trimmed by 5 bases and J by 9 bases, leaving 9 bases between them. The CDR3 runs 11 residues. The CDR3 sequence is CASSLQITQYF. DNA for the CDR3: TGTGCCAGCAGTCTACAGATAACGCAGTATTTT.

CDR3 nucleotides: TGTGCCAGCAGCCAAGAGAGACCGATTCAGTATTTT. Protein product: CASSQERPIQYF. The chain combines TRBV14 with TRBJ2-3; D unclear. This CDR3 contains 12 residues. The V end lost 0 bases, the J end lost 12 bases, and 10 bases lay between the germline ends. In germline, CDR1 is SGHDN, CDR2 FVKESK.

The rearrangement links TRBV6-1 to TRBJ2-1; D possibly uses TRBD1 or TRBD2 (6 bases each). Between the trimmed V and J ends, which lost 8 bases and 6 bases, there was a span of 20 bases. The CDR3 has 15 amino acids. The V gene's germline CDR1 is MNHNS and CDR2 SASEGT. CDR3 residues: CASLLGGRGPNEQFF. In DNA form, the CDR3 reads TGTGCCAGCCTATTAGGGGGGCGGGGTCCCAATGAGCAGTTCTTC.

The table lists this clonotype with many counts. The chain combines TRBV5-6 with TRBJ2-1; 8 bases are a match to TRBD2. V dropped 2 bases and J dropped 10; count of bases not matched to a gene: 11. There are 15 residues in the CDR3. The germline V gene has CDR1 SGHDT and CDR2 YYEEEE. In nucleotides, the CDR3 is TGTGCCAGCAGCTTTGACGGGGGGGGTTTCAAGGAGCAGTTCTTC. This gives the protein CASSFDGGGFKEQFF.

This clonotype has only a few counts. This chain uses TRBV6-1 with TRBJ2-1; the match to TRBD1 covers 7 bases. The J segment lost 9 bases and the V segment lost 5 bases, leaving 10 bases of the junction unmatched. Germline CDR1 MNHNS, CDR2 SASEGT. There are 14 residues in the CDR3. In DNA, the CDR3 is TGTGCCAGCAGTCCGGGACAGTACCAGGCTGAGCAGTTCTTC. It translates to CASSPGQYQAEQFF.

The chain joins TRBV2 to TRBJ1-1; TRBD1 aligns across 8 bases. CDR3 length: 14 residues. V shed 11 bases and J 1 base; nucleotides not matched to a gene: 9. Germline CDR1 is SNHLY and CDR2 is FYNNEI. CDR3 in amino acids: CAGPRGLGNTEAFF. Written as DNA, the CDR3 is TGTGCCGGCCCCAGGGGGCTGGGGAACACTGAAGCTTTCTTT.